A selection of T cell receptor beta chains follows, all from one sample in a study of T cells after yellow fever vaccination. TCRdb reanalysed the 5' RACE reads using MiXCR and keeps one entry per CDR3 protein. The sample contains approximately 550,000 distinct CDR3 sequences, about 19% of which appear only once. The sequences come from PBMCs, collected 15 days after the yellow fever booster vaccination. Receptors originate from a man younger than 45 who received the YFV17D yellow fever vaccine. Each CDR3 is given without its conserved first and last residue.

CDR3 length: 17; J gene: TRBJ2-1; V gene: TRBV27; CDR3 protein: ASSLSSRTSGRWYNEQF
CDR3 length: 10; J gene: TRBJ1-3; V gene: TRBV6-5; CDR3 protein: ASKGTGNTIY
CDR3 length: 14; J gene: TRBJ2-1; V gene: TRBV7-3; CDR3 protein: ASSLMGLAGGNEQF
CDR3 length: 13; J gene: TRBJ2-7; V gene: TRBV27; CDR3 protein: ASSPGTGSTYEQY
CDR3 length: 11; J gene: TRBJ2-7; V gene: TRBV18; CDR3 protein: ASSPVLGYEQY
CDR3 length: 11; J gene: TRBJ2-7; V gene: TRBV5-6; CDR3 protein: ASSLDPDSGQY
CDR3 length: 11; J gene: TRBJ2-5; V gene: TRBV20-1; CDR3 protein: SATRDSEETQY
CDR3 length: 10; J gene: TRBJ2-5; V gene: TRBV29-1; CDR3 protein: SVDTSGETQY
CDR3 length: 12; J gene: TRBJ2-7; V gene: TRBV7-2; CDR3 protein: ASSLDRESYEQY
CDR3 length: 11; J gene: TRBJ2-7; V gene: TRBV20-1; CDR3 protein: SARGTSGYEQY
CDR3 length: 13; J gene: TRBJ2-7; V gene: TRBV29-1; CDR3 protein: SVEDRGAGSYEQY
CDR3 length: 16; J gene: TRBJ2-7; V gene: TRBV12-3/TRBV12-4; CDR3 protein: ASSRGLAGGPTTYEQY
CDR3 length: 11; J gene: TRBJ2-1; V gene: TRBV7-8; CDR3 protein: ASSLDRAGEQF
CDR3 length: 10; J gene: TRBJ2-4; V gene: TRBV20-1; CDR3 protein: SARGESVVQY
CDR3 length: 13; J gene: TRBJ2-5; V gene: TRBV2; CDR3 protein: ASSHETGLQETQY
CDR3 length: 13; J gene: TRBJ2-7; V gene: TRBV12-3/TRBV12-4; CDR3 protein: ASSSRKRGRFEQY
CDR3 length: 12; J gene: TRBJ2-5; V gene: TRBV7-9; CDR3 protein: ASSLAGAGETQY
CDR3 length: 13; J gene: TRBJ2-5; V gene: TRBV5-1; CDR3 protein: ASNSLDRVGETQY
CDR3 length: 13; J gene: TRBJ2-3; V gene: TRBV9; CDR3 protein: ASSGGGEVTDTQY
CDR3 length: 12; J gene: TRBJ2-1; V gene: TRBV20-1; CDR3 protein: SAGLAGIYNEQF
CDR3 length: 12; J gene: TRBJ2-3; V gene: TRBV28; CDR3 protein: ASSFVGGTDTQY
CDR3 length: 14; J gene: TRBJ2-1; V gene: TRBV18; CDR3 protein: ASSRSGLGGFNEQF
CDR3 length: 12; J gene: TRBJ1-1; V gene: TRBV4-3; CDR3 protein: ASSQGVVSTEAF
CDR3 length: 12; J gene: TRBJ2-5; V gene: TRBV29-1; CDR3 protein: SVGGTEHQETQY
CDR3 length: 12; J gene: TRBJ2-7; V gene: TRBV9; CDR3 protein: ASSVAAGSYEQY
CDR3 length: 11; J gene: TRBJ1-4; V gene: TRBV7-8; CDR3 protein: ASSPGTAEKLF
CDR3 length: 11; J gene: TRBJ1-5; V gene: TRBV6-5; CDR3 protein: ASSYGGSQPQH
CDR3 length: 11; J gene: TRBJ2-1; V gene: TRBV18; CDR3 protein: ASSPTDSNSQF
CDR3 length: 13; J gene: TRBJ1-2; V gene: TRBV7-2; CDR3 protein: ASSLASSGPRGYT
CDR3 length: 12; J gene: TRBJ2-3; V gene: TRBV7-8; CDR3 protein: ASSFSSGRKTQY
CDR3 length: 13; J gene: TRBJ2-6; V gene: TRBV19; CDR3 protein: ASSISDSGANVLT
CDR3 length: 13; J gene: TRBJ2-2; V gene: TRBV5-1; CDR3 protein: ASSYEAGNTGELF
CDR3 length: 13; J gene: TRBJ2-1; V gene: TRBV7-8; CDR3 protein: ASSRAEHSYNEQF
CDR3 length: 13; J gene: TRBJ2-7; V gene: TRBV7-8; CDR3 protein: ASSLYLAGSYEQY
CDR3 length: 11; J gene: TRBJ1-1; V gene: TRBV20-1; CDR3 protein: SARDPTESEAF
CDR3 length: 10; J gene: TRBJ1-2; V gene: TRBV5-1; CDR3 protein: ASSLEGRGYT
CDR3 length: 17; J gene: TRBJ2-7; V gene: TRBV5-6; CDR3 protein: ASSFPGPTEDTSSYEQY
CDR3 length: 12; J gene: TRBJ2-2; V gene: TRBV19; CDR3 protein: ASSLQDNTGELF